Below, 9 T cell receptor beta chains from the same sample are listed, as sequenced in a study of cytomegalovirus exposure and HLA in healthy donors. The study ran its PCR with 60 Vbeta and 13 Jbeta primers. Measured with immunoSEQ multiplex PCR; TCRdb has only the in-frame clones, and not every one. This table has approximately 120,000 clones, around 73% appearing once. Sequenced input: PBMCs. The receptors were sampled from a man in his fifties in good health and CMV-seronegative.

The genes are TRBV11-2 and TRBJ2-7; tentative D call: TRBD1 (6 bases). Germline lookup yields CDR1 SGHAT and CDR2 FQNNGV. The CDR3 runs 14 residues. Between the trimmed V and J ends, which lost 4 bases and 1 base, there was a span of 11 bases. The CDR3 loop is CASSSQGWSYEQYF. The CDR3 DNA reads as TGTGCCAGCAGCTCACAGGGTTGGTCCTACGAGCAGTACTTC.

In this sample, this clone turned up a few times. CDR3 nucleotide sequence: TGCGCCAGCAGCCAAGTGGGGACTAGCGGGAACACCGGGGAGCTGTTTTTT. Protein: CASSQVGTSGNTGELFF. V gene TRBV4-1 combines with J gene TRBJ2-2; 11 bases are a match to TRBD2. There are 17 residues in the CDR3. Germline loops: CDR1 MGHRA, CDR2 YSYEKL. The J segment lost 1 base and the V segment lost 1 base, leaving 2 bases of the junction unmatched.

The genes are TRBV11-2 and TRBJ2-3, with D possibly being TRBD1 (6 bases). The CDR3 is 15 amino acids. Trimming took off 5 bases at V and 3 bases at J, with 15 bases between the two ends. Per the germline V gene, CDR1 is SGHAT and CDR2 is FQNNGV. The CDR3 nucleotides read TGTGCCAGCAGCCAGAGTCAGGGGCTTACAGATACGCAGTATTTT. Translating it yields CASSQSQGLTDTQYF.

Points on this clone: Different DNA sequences within this sample yield the same CDR3. This chain joins TRBV30 and TRBJ1-5; D gene ambiguous. The CDR3 has 13 residues. The V end lost 0 bases, the J end lost 2 bases, and 5 bases lay between the germline ends. Germline assignment: CDR1 GTSNPN and CDR2 SVGIG (reference sequence). The CDR3 spells CAWSVRGNQPQHF. The CDR3, as DNA: TGTGCCTGGAGTGTTCGGGGCAATCAGCCCCAGCATTTT.

The gene calls are TRBV2 and TRBJ1-5; D not resolved. CDR3 length: 12 residues. Looked up from germline, CDR1 is SNHLY and CDR2 is FYNNEI. V lost 3 bases to trimming and J lost 4 bases, with 4 bases between them. CDR3 sequence (DNA): TGTGCCAGCAGTGACCCAAATCAGCCCCAGCATTTT. This sequence encodes CASSDPNQPQHF.

The chain employs TRBV9 and TRBJ2-7, with TRBD1 identical over 8 bases. The J segment lost 7 bases and the V segment lost 4 bases, leaving 10 bases of the junction unmatched. The CDR3 loop spans 14 amino acids. Germline CDR1 reads SGDLS; CDR2 reads YYNGEE. CDR3 DNA: TGTGCCAGCAGCTCCGGACAGGGATCGGGTGAGCAGTACTTC. Protein product: CASSSGQGSGEQYF.

This clone is a singleton in its sample. V is TRBV30 and J is TRBJ2-5, with a possible D match to TRBD1 (6 bases). Germline CDR1 and CDR2: GTSNPN and SVGIG (reference sequence). Trimming left V 8 bases short and J 2 bases short, with 18 bases between. This CDR3 is built from 14 residues. The CDR3 bases are TGTGCCGGCACCAAGGAAGGGGGACAAGAGACCCAGTACTTC. It is translated as CAGTKEGGQETQYF.

This clone was counted between two and nine times. The gene calls are TRBV28 and TRBJ1-5; weak D call: TRBD1 (6 bases). Per the germline V gene, CDR1 is MDHEN and CDR2 is SYDVKM. Trimming removed 7 bases at V and 7 bases at J, with 14 bases between. There are 13 residues in the CDR3. CDR3: CASTIMQGQPQHF. As DNA, the CDR3 is TGTGCCAGCACCATCATGCAGGGGCAGCCCCAGCATTTT. The full variable domain, with the rest looked up from reference TRBV28 and TRBJ1-5, is DVKVTQSSRYLVKRTGEKVFLECVQDMDHENMFWYRQDPGLGLRLIYFSYDVKMKEKGDIPEGYSVSREKKERFSLILESASTNQTSMYLCASTIMQGQPQHFGDGTRLSIL.

J is TRBJ2-5 and V is TRBV2, with 8 bases aligning to TRBD2. Germline CDR1 and CDR2: SNHLY and FYNNEI. The CDR3 length is 14 residues. Unmatched junction bases numbered 5, after V lost 6 bases and J lost 2 bases. CDR3 residues: CASRIGTRQETQYF. In DNA, the CDR3 is TGTGCCAGCAGAATCGGGACTAGGCAAGAGACCCAGTACTTC.